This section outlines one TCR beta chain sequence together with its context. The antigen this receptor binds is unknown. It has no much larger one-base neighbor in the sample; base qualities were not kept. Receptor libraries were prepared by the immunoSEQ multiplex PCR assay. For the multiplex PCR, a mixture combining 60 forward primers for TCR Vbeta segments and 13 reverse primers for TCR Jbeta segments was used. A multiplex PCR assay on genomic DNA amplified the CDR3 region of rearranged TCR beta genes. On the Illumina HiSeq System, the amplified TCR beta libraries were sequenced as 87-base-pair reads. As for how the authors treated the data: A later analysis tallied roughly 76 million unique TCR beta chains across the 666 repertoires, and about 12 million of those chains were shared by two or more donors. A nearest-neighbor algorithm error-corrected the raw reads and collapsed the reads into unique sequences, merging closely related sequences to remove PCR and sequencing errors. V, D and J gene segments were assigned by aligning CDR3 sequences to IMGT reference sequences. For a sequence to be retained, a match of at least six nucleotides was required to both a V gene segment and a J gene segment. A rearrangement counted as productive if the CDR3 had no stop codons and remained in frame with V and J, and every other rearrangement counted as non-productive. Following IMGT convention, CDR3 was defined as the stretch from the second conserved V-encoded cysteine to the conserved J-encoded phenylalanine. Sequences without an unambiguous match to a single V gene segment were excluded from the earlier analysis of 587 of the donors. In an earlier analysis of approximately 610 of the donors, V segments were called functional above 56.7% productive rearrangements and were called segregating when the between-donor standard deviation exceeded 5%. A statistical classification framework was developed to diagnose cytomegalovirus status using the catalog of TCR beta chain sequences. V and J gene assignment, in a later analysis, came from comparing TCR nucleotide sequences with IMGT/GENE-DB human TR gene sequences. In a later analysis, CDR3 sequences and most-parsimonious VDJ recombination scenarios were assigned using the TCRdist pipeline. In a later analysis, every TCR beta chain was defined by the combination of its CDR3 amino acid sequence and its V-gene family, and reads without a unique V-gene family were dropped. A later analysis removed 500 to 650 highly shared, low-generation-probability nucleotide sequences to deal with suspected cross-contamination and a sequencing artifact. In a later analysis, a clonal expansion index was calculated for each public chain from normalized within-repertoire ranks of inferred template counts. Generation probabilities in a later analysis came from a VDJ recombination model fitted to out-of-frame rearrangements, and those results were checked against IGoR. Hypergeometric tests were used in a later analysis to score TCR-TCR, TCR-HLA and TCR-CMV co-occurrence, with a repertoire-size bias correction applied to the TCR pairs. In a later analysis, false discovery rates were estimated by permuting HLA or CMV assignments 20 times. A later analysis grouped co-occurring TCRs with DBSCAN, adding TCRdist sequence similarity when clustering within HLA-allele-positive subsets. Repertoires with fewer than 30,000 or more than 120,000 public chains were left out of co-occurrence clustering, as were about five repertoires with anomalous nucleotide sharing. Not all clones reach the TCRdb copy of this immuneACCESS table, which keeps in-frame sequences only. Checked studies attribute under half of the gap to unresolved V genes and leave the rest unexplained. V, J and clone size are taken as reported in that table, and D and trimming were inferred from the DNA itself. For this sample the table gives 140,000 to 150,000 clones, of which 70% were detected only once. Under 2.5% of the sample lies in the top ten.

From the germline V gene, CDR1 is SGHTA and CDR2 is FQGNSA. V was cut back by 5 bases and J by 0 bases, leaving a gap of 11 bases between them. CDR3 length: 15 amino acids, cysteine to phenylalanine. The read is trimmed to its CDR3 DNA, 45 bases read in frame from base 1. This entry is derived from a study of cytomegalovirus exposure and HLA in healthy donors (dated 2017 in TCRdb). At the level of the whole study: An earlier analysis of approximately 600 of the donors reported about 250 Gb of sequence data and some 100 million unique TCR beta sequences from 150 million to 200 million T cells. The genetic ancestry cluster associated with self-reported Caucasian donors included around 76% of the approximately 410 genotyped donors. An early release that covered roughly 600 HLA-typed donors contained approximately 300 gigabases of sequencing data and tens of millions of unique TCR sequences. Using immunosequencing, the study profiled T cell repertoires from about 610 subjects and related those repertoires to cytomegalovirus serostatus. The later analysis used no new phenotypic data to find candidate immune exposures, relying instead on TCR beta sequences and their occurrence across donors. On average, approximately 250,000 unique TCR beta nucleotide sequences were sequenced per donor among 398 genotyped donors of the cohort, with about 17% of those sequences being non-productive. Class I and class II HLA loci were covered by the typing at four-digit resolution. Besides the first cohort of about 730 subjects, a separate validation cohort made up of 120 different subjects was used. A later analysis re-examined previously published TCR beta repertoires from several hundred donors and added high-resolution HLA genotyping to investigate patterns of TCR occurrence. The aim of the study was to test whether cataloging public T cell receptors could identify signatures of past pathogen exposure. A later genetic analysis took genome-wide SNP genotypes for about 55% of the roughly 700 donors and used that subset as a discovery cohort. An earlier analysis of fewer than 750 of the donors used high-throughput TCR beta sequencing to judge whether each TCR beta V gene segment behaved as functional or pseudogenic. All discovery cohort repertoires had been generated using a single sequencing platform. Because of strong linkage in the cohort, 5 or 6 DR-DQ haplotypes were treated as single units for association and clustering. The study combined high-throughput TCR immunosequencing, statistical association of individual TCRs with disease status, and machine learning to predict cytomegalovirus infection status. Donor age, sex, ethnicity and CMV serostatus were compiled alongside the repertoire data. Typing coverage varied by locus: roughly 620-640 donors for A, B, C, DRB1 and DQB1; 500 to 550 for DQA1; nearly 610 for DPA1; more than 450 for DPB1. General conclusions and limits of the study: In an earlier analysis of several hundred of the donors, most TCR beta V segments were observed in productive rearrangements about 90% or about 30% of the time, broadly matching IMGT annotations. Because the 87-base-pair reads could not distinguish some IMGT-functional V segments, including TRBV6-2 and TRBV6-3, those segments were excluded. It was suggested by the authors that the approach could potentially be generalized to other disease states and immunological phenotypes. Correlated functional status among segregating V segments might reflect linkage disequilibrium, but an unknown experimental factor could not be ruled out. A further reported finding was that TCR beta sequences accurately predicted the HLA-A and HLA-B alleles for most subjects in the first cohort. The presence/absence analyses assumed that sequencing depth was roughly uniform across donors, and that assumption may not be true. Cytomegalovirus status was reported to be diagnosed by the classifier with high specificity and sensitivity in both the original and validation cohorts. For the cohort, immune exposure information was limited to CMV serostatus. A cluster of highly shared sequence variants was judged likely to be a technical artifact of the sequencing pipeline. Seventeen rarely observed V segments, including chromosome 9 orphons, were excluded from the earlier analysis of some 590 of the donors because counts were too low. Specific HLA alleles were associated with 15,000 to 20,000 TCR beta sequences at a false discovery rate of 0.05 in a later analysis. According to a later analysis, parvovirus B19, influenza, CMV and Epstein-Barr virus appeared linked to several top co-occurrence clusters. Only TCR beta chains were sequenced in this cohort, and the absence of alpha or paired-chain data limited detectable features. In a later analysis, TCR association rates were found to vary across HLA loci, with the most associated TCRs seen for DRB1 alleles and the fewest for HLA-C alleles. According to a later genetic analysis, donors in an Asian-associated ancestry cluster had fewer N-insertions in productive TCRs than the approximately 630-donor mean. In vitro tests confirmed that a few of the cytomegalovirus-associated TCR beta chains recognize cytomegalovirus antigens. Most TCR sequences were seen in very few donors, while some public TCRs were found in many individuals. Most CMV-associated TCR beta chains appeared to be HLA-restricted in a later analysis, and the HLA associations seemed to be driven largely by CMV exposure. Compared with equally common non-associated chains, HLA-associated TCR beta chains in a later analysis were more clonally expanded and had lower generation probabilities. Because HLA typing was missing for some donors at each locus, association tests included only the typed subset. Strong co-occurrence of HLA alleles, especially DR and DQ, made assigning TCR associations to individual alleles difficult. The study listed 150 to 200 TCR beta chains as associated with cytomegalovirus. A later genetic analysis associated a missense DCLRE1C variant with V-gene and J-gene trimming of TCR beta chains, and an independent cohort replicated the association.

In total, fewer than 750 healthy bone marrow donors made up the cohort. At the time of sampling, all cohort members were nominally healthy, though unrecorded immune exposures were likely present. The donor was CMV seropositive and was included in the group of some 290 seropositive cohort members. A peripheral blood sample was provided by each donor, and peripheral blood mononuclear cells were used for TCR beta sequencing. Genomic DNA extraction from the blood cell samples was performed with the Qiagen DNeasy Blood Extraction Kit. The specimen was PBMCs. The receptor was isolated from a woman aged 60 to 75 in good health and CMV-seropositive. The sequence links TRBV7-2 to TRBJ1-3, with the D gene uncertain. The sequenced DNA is TGTGCCAGCAGCCTCCCATGGAGCTCTGGAAACACCATATATTTT. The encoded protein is CASSLPWSSGNTIYF.